Described below is a single TCR beta chain sequence and its context. The germline gives CDR1 SGDLS, CDR2 YYNGEE. The V and J ends lost 3 bases and 9 bases respectively, with 19 bases between them. The CDR3 runs 15 residues. This specimen belongs to a study of blood T cell repertoires in COVID-19. Some clones are missing from TCRdb's copy, which holds only in-frame ones; the method was immunoSEQ multiplex PCR. Altogether 200,000 to 300,000 clones are present, around 87% being singletons, with the ten largest covering less than 3%. The specimen was peripheral blood. This clonotype was sampled from a woman aged 50 to 60 with acute or convalescent COVID-19. The V call is TRBV9, the J call TRBJ2-1, with D possibly matching TRBD2 (5 bases). The CDR3 nucleotides are TGTGCCAGCAGCGCTACCCTTAGCGTTTGGGGTGAGCAGTTCTTC. Translated, it gives CASSATLSVWGEQFF.